The T cell receptor beta chain under discussion was sequenced for a study of T-cell reconstitution after alpha-beta-depleted transplantation in children. A library of TCRbeta sequences, prepared with unique molecular identifiers, was generated. TCRdb ran MiXCR on the PCR reads and lists one entry per CDR3 protein. This table holds about a million distinct CDR3 sequences, around 30% found once. Study-level points and caveats: It was newly produced T cells that mostly accounted for T-cell counts and diversity one year after transplant. Expanded clones from the graft, numbering several hundred, reportedly supplied alpha-beta T cells about two months after transplant.

A remark on this clonotype: What it binds is not known.

CDR1 is SGHRS and CDR2 is YFSETQ in the germline V gene. The CDR3 loop spans 19 amino acids. J lost 4 bases, V lost 0 bases, and 17 bases had no gene match. The receptor was isolated from a boy in the first two years of life who had a stem cell transplant for SCID, so the T cells may come from the graft donor. The rearrangement uses TRBV5-1 and TRBJ2-7, with TRBD1 matching 9 bases. The specimen comprised PBMCs, mostly from graft donor cells, sampled 360 days after TCRalphabeta/CD19-depleted stem cell transplant. CDR3 in amino acids: CASSLAKGQGSPPSYEQYF. The CDR3 DNA reads TGCGCCAGCAGCTTGGCCAAAGGACAGGGGAGTCCTCCCTCTTACGAGCAGTACTTC.